This is a list of T cell receptor beta chains from one sample in a study of cytomegalovirus exposure and HLA in healthy donors. Clones were sequenced by immunoSEQ multiplex PCR, and TCRdb holds only the in-frame ones, with some missing. The sample includes 100,000 to 150,000 clones, 15% to 17% of them seen just once. The specimen sequenced was PBMCs. Receptors were obtained from a woman aged 18-29 years in good health and CMV-seronegative. CDR3s include the opening cysteine and the closing phenylalanine or tryptophan. Each record gives: D gene, J gene, V gene, clone size, CDR3 protein, CDR3 DNA. The D gene is left open where the match is weak. Not all rows give a size; the values are once, few, many and, for expanded clones, a class.

D gene: NA
J gene: TRBJ1-2
V gene: TRBV6-5
clone size: NA
CDR3 protein: CASTGVGALYGYTF
CDR3 DNA: TGTGCCAGCACCGGCGTGGGGGCCCTCTATGGCTACACCTTC

D gene: TRBD2
J gene: TRBJ2-1
V gene: TRBV9
clone size: NA
CDR3 protein: CASSPRLAGEEQFF
CDR3 DNA: TGTGCCAGCAGTCCCAGACTAGCGGGAGAGGAGCAGTTCTTC

D gene: TRBD1
J gene: TRBJ1-2
V gene: TRBV5-1
clone size: few
CDR3 protein: CASSLDRGGYTF
CDR3 DNA: TGCGCCAGCAGCTTGGACAGGGGTGGCTACACCTTC

D gene: TRBD2
J gene: TRBJ2-2
V gene: TRBV28
clone size: NA
CDR3 protein: CASSLPTSGRGGTGELFF
CDR3 DNA: TGTGCCAGCAGTTTACCCACTAGCGGGAGGGGGGGCACCGGGGAGCTGTTTTTT

D gene: NA
J gene: TRBJ2-1
V gene: TRBV9
clone size: NA
CDR3 protein: CASSLSASEQFF
CDR3 DNA: TGTGCCAGCAGCCTTAGCGCTAGTGAGCAGTTCTTC

D gene: TRBD1
J gene: TRBJ1-2
V gene: TRBV28
clone size: NA
CDR3 protein: CASSFSQGVPPSYGYTF
CDR3 DNA: TGTGCCAGCAGTTTCAGCCAGGGGGTACCACCGAGTTATGGCTACACCTTC

D gene: NA
J gene: TRBJ2-5
V gene: TRBV18
clone size: NA
CDR3 protein: CASSTGKGRTRETQYF
CDR3 DNA: TGTGCCAGCTCAACGGGGAAAGGACGGACTCGAGAGACCCAGTACTTC

D gene: TRBD1
J gene: TRBJ2-2
V gene: TRBV6-1
clone size: NA
CDR3 protein: CASTQVTGAGELFF
CDR3 DNA: TGTGCCAGCACCCAAGTTACAGGGGCCGGGGAGCTGTTTTTT

D gene: NA
J gene: TRBJ2-3
V gene: TRBV28
clone size: NA
CDR3 protein: CASTQGLVRDTQYF
CDR3 DNA: TGTGCCAGCACACAGGGCCTAGTTCGAGATACGCAGTATTTT

D gene: NA
J gene: TRBJ1-5
V gene: TRBV5-5
clone size: few
CDR3 protein: CASSKTGNSNQPQHF
CDR3 DNA: TGTGCCAGCAGCAAGACAGGAAACAGCAATCAGCCCCAGCATTTT

D gene: NA
J gene: TRBJ1-3
V gene: TRBV7-9
clone size: NA
CDR3 protein: CASSLVGGNTIYF
CDR3 DNA: TGTGCCAGCAGCTTAGTCGGTGGAAACACCATATATTTT

D gene: NA
J gene: TRBJ1-2
V gene: TRBV29-1
clone size: NA
CDR3 protein: CSALSDSPGYTF
CDR3 DNA: TGCAGCGCCCTATCGGACAGCCCGGGCTACACCTTC

D gene: TRBD2
J gene: TRBJ2-1
V gene: TRBV18
clone size: NA
CDR3 protein: CASSPIGTSGGAHEQFF
CDR3 DNA: TGTGCCAGCTCCCCTATTGGGACTAGCGGGGGGGCACATGAGCAGTTCTTC

D gene: TRBD2
J gene: TRBJ2-5
V gene: TRBV4-3
clone size: NA
CDR3 protein: CASSLSLAGGEETQYF
CDR3 DNA: TGCGCCAGCAGCCTTTCACTAGCGGGGGGGGAAGAGACCCAGTACTTC

D gene: NA
J gene: TRBJ1-1
V gene: TRBV7-9
clone size: NA
CDR3 protein: CASTPGVEAFF
CDR3 DNA: TGTGCCAGCACGCCGGGGGTTGAAGCTTTCTTT

D gene: TRBD1
J gene: TRBJ1-2
V gene: TRBV9
clone size: few
CDR3 protein: CASSVAPDRGRLYGYTF
CDR3 DNA: TGTGCCAGCAGCGTAGCTCCGGACAGGGGGCGCCTCTATGGCTACACCTTC

D gene: NA
J gene: TRBJ1-6
V gene: TRBV7-8
clone size: few
CDR3 protein: CASSLVVVLGGGSPLHF
CDR3 DNA: TGTGCCAGCAGCTTGGTAGTGGTTTTGGGGGGAGGGTCACCCCTCCACTTT

D gene: NA
J gene: TRBJ2-4
V gene: TRBV5-1
clone size: NA
CDR3 protein: CARSRVGKNIQYF
CDR3 DNA: TGCGCCAGATCCAGGGTAGGCAAAAACATTCAGTACTTC

D gene: NA
J gene: TRBJ2-1
V gene: TRBV1
clone size: NA
CDR3 protein: CTSSRGPYNEQFF
CDR3 DNA: TGCACCAGCAGCCGCGGGCCTTACAATGAGCAGTTCTTC

D gene: NA
J gene: TRBJ1-1
V gene: TRBV7-9
clone size: NA
CDR3 protein: CASSSPGAMEAFF
CDR3 DNA: TGTGCCAGCAGCTCCCCAGGGGCGATGGAAGCTTTCTTT

D gene: NA
J gene: TRBJ1-1
V gene: TRBV20-1
clone size: NA
CDR3 protein: CSASRQAEAFF
CDR3 DNA: TGCAGTGCTAGTCGTCAGGCTGAAGCTTTCTTT

D gene: TRBD1
J gene: TRBJ2-7
V gene: TRBV29-1
clone size: few
CDR3 protein: CSVITGQGAPFEQYF
CDR3 DNA: TGCAGCGTTATTACCGGACAGGGGGCCCCTTTCGAGCAGTACTTC

D gene: TRBD1
J gene: TRBJ1-1
V gene: TRBV25-1
clone size: few
CDR3 protein: CASQAPGTGIANTEAFF
CDR3 DNA: TGTGCCAGCCAAGCCCCTGGGACAGGGATTGCGAACACTGAAGCTTTCTTT

D gene: NA
J gene: TRBJ1-2
V gene: TRBV6-5
clone size: few
CDR3 protein: CASSYSGTASNYGYTF
CDR3 DNA: TGTGCCAGCAGTTACAGCGGGACCGCCTCTAACTATGGCTACACCTTC

D gene: TRBD1
J gene: TRBJ2-2
V gene: TRBV6-5
clone size: NA
CDR3 protein: CASSWDRVGTGELFF
CDR3 DNA: TGTGCCAGCAGTTGGGACAGGGTGGGGACCGGGGAGCTGTTTTTT

D gene: TRBD1
J gene: TRBJ2-7
V gene: TRBV4-1
clone size: few
CDR3 protein: CASSQYQGAYEQYF
CDR3 DNA: TGCGCCAGCAGCCAATACCAGGGGGCGTACGAGCAGTACTTC

D gene: TRBD2
J gene: TRBJ2-2
V gene: TRBV6-1
clone size: few
CDR3 protein: CASSEPGGASSGNLAGELFF
CDR3 DNA: TGTGCCAGCAGTGAGCCAGGGGGGGCTTCTAGCGGGAATCTCGCCGGGGAGCTGTTTTTT

D gene: NA
J gene: TRBJ2-1
V gene: TRBV7-2
clone size: few
CDR3 protein: CASSPPGVTSNEQFF
CDR3 DNA: TGTGCCAGCAGCCCTCCGGGGGTTACTAGCAATGAGCAGTTCTTC

D gene: NA
J gene: TRBJ2-7
V gene: TRBV5-1
clone size: few
CDR3 protein: CASSFQTGYEQYF
CDR3 DNA: TGCGCCAGCAGCTTCCAAACAGGTTACGAGCAGTACTTC

D gene: NA
J gene: TRBJ2-7
V gene: TRBV2
clone size: NA
CDR3 protein: CATFGVGSRGKEQYF
CDR3 DNA: TGTGCCACCTTTGGGGTCGGTAGCCGGGGGAAGGAGCAGTACTTC

D gene: NA
J gene: TRBJ1-3
V gene: TRBV6-6
clone size: few
CDR3 protein: CASSSSGRAAGNTIYF
CDR3 DNA: TGTGCCAGCAGTTCCTCGGGGAGGGCGGCTGGAAACACCATATATTTT

D gene: NA
J gene: TRBJ2-6
V gene: TRBV27
clone size: few
CDR3 protein: CASSPSSGANVLTF
CDR3 DNA: TGTGCCAGCAGTCCGAGTTCAGGGGCCAACGTCCTGACTTTC

D gene: NA
J gene: TRBJ2-7
V gene: TRBV2
clone size: NA
CDR3 protein: CASSDVLPSSYEQYF
CDR3 DNA: TGTGCCAGCAGTGATGTCCTTCCGAGCTCCTACGAGCAGTACTTC

D gene: NA
J gene: TRBJ2-7
V gene: TRBV28
clone size: NA
CDR3 protein: CASSLGREQYF
CDR3 DNA: TGTGCCAGCAGTTTGGGGAGGGAGCAGTACTTC

D gene: TRBD2
J gene: TRBJ2-7
V gene: TRBV19
clone size: NA
CDR3 protein: CASSGASGRAGYEQYF
CDR3 DNA: TGTGCCAGTAGTGGGGCCAGCGGGAGGGCCGGGTACGAGCAGTACTTC

D gene: NA
J gene: TRBJ2-7
V gene: TRBV4-3
clone size: NA
CDR3 protein: CASSQGTGQIYEQYF
CDR3 DNA: TGCGCCAGCAGCCAAGGTACAGGACAGATATACGAGCAGTACTTC

D gene: NA
J gene: TRBJ2-1
V gene: TRBV5-6
clone size: NA
CDR3 protein: CASSSAAGARYEQFF
CDR3 DNA: TGTGCCAGCAGCTCGGCTGCGGGCGCCCGCTATGAGCAGTTCTTC

D gene: NA
J gene: TRBJ1-1
V gene: TRBV30
clone size: few
CDR3 protein: CAWSVARGYAFF
CDR3 DNA: TGTGCCTGGAGTGTGGCTAGGGGTTACGCTTTCTTT

D gene: NA
J gene: TRBJ1-3
V gene: TRBV9
clone size: NA
CDR3 protein: CASSGATGTGNTIYF
CDR3 DNA: TGTGCCAGCAGCGGCGCCACAGGGACTGGAAACACCATATATTTT

D gene: TRBD1
J gene: TRBJ1-5
V gene: TRBV7-2
clone size: few
CDR3 protein: CASSWRTGNQPQHF
CDR3 DNA: TGTGCCAGCAGCTGGCGGACAGGGAATCAGCCCCAGCATTTT

D gene: NA
J gene: TRBJ1-6
V gene: TRBV5-8
clone size: few
CDR3 protein: CASSLERGAYNSPLHF
CDR3 DNA: TGTGCCAGCAGCTTGGAACGGGGGGCCTATAATTCACCCCTCCACTTT

D gene: TRBD1
J gene: TRBJ1-2
V gene: TRBV7-9
clone size: few
CDR3 protein: CASSAGTVYGYTF
CDR3 DNA: TGTGCCAGCAGCGCCGGGACAGTCTATGGCTACACCTTC

D gene: TRBD1
J gene: TRBJ2-2
V gene: TRBV19
clone size: few
CDR3 protein: CASSGQGVTGELFF
CDR3 DNA: TGTGCCAGTAGTGGACAGGGGGTCACCGGGGAGCTGTTTTTT

D gene: TRBD2
J gene: TRBJ2-1
V gene: TRBV7-3
clone size: few
CDR3 protein: CASSVTSGYYNEQFF
CDR3 DNA: TGTGCCAGCAGCGTGACTAGCGGTTACTACAATGAGCAGTTCTTC

D gene: NA
J gene: TRBJ1-1
V gene: TRBV27
clone size: few
CDR3 protein: CAIPGGRVTEAFF
CDR3 DNA: TGTGCCATCCCGGGGGGGCGGGTCACTGAAGCTTTCTTT

D gene: TRBD2
J gene: TRBJ2-1
V gene: TRBV6-4
clone size: few
CDR3 protein: CASSDDSTSGQQFF
CDR3 DNA: TGTGCCAGCAGTGACGACTCGACTAGCGGGCAGCAGTTCTTC

D gene: TRBD1
J gene: TRBJ2-7
V gene: TRBV28
clone size: few
CDR3 protein: CASSPRGYEQYF
CDR3 DNA: TGTGCCAGCAGCCCCAGGGGGTACGAGCAGTACTTC

D gene: NA
J gene: TRBJ2-7
V gene: TRBV7-9
clone size: NA
CDR3 protein: CASTQRGYEQYF
CDR3 DNA: TGTGCCAGCACTCAACGGGGCTACGAGCAGTACTTC

D gene: NA
J gene: TRBJ2-3
V gene: TRBV5-3
clone size: NA
CDR3 protein: CARSARSTDTQYF
CDR3 DNA: TGTGCCAGAAGCGCCCGGAGCACAGATACGCAGTATTTT

D gene: NA
J gene: TRBJ1-2
V gene: TRBV28
clone size: NA
CDR3 protein: CASSLLAGERVYGYTF
CDR3 DNA: TGTGCCAGCAGTTTATTGGCAGGGGAGAGAGTCTATGGCTACACCTTC

D gene: NA
J gene: TRBJ1-1
V gene: TRBV11-2
clone size: once
CDR3 protein: CASSLDGAGDTEAFF
CDR3 DNA: TGTGCCAGCAGCTTAGATGGGGCAGGGGACACTGAAGCTTTCTTT

D gene: NA
J gene: TRBJ2-7
V gene: TRBV2
clone size: NA
CDR3 protein: CATGTAYEQYF
CDR3 DNA: TGTGCCACCGGGACTGCATACGAGCAGTACTTC

D gene: NA
J gene: TRBJ2-3
V gene: TRBV10-3
clone size: NA
CDR3 protein: CAITDGGTDTQYF
CDR3 DNA: TGTGCCATCACTGATGGGGGGACAGATACGCAGTATTTT

D gene: NA
J gene: TRBJ1-1
V gene: TRBV11-2
clone size: NA
CDR3 protein: CASSFIGGGTEAFF
CDR3 DNA: TGTGCCAGCAGCTTTATCGGGGGAGGGACTGAAGCTTTCTTT

D gene: TRBD1
J gene: TRBJ2-7
V gene: TRBV9
clone size: few
CDR3 protein: CASSPGTGGKRYEQYF
CDR3 DNA: TGTGCCAGCAGCCCAGGGACAGGGGGCAAAAGGTACGAGCAGTACTTC

D gene: NA
J gene: TRBJ1-1
V gene: TRBV5-4
clone size: few
CDR3 protein: CASSLPGLRTTEAFF
CDR3 DNA: TGTGCCAGCAGCTTACCGGGACTCAGGACGACTGAAGCTTTCTTT

D gene: NA
J gene: TRBJ2-7
V gene: TRBV5-1
clone size: NA
CDR3 protein: CASSLRGPTYEQYF
CDR3 DNA: TGCGCCAGCAGCTTGCGCGGGCCCACCTACGAGCAGTACTTC